This T cell receptor (beta chain) was retrieved from a study of shared clonotypes between healthy human individuals. The CDR3 extends over 15 amino acids. Germline V gene sequence: CDR1 MNHEY, CDR2 SVGAGI. With regard to this clone: The target antigen is unknown.

Study-wide results and limits: Four donors had about 5.1% of their naive CD4 clonotypes in common. Compared with clonotypes that all four donors shared, non-shared clonotypes had lower generation probabilities.

The method was immunoSEQ multiplex PCR; TCRdb's version includes in-frame clones alone and lacks a portion of them. The table records 2 million to 2.5 million clones, more than 90% of them present only once. The source material was naive CD4+ T cells sorted from blood. Subset of the sample: CD45RA+ positively selected. The V call is TRBV6-5, the J call TRBJ2-5, with D possibly TRBD2 on 6 matching bases. The tail of the sequence fits TRBJ2-7 better, so the J call may be wrong. This TCR came from a man in his late teens or twenties in good health. In DNA form, the CDR3 reads TGTGCCAGCAGTTACCGCCGGCTAGCGTTTTACGAGCAGTACTTC. This sequence encodes CASSYRRLAFYEQYF.